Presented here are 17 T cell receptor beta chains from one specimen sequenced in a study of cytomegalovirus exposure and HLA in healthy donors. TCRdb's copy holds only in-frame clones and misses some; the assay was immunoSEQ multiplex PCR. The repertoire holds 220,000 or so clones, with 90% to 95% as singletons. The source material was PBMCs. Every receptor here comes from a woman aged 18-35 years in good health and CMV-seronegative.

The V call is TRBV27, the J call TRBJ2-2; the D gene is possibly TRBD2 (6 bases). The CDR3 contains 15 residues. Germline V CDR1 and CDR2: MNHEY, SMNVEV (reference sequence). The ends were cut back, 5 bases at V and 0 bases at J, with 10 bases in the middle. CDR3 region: CASSLWDSNTGELFF. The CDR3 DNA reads TGTGCCAGCAGTCTATGGGACTCGAACACCGGGGAGCTGTTTTTT.

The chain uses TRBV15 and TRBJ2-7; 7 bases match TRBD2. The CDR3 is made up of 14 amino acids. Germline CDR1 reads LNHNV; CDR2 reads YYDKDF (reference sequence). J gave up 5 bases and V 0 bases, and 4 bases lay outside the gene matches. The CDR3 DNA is TGTGCCACCAGCAGAGATGGACTAGACGACGAGCAGTACTTC. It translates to CATSRDGLDDEQYF.

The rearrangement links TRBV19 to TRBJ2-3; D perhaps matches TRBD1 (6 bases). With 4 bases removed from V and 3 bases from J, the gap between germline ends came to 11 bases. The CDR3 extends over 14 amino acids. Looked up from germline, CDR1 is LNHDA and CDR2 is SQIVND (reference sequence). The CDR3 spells CASSNRQGTDTQYF. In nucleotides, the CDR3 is TGTGCCAGTAGTAACAGGCAGGGGACAGATACGCAGTATTTT.

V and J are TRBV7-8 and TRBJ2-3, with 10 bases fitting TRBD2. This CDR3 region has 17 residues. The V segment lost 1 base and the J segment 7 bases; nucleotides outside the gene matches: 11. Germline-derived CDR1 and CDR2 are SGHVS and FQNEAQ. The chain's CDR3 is CASSLVLQREGPNTQYF. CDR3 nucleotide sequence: TGTGCCAGCAGCTTAGTCTTACAGCGGGAGGGCCCGAATACGCAGTATTTT. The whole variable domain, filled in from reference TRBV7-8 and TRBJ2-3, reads GAGVSQSPRYKVAKRGQDVALRCDPISGHVSLFWYQQALGQGPEFLTYFQNEAQLDKSGLPSDRFFAERPEGSVSTLKIQRTQQEDSAVYLCASSLVLQREGPNTQYFGPGTRLTVL.

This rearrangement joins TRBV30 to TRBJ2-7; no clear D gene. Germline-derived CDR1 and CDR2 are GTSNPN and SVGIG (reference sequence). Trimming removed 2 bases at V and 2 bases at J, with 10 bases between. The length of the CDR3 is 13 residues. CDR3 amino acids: CAWSLNSPYEQYF. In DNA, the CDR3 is TGTGCCTGGAGTCTAAATAGCCCCTACGAGCAGTACTTC. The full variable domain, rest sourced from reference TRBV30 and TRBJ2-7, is SQTIHQWPATLVQPVGSPLSLECTVEGTSNPNLYWYRQAAGRGLQLLFYSVGIGQISSEVPQNLSASRPQDRQFILSSKKLLLSDSGFYLCAWSLNSPYEQYFGPGTRLTVT.

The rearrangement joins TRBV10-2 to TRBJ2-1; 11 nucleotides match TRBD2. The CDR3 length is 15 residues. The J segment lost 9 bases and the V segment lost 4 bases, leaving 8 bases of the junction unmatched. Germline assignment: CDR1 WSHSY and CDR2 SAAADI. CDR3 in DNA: TGCGCCAGCAGTGTAACTAGCGGGAGAGCAGGTGAGCAGTTCTTC. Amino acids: CASSVTSGRAGEQFF.

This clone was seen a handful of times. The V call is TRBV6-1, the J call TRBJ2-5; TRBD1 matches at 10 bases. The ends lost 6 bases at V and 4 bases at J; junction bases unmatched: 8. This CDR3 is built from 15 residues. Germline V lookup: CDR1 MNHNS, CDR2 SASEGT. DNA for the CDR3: TGTGCCAGCAGCCCCGGACAGGGGGACGTAGAGACCCAGTACTTC. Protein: CASSPGQGDVETQYF.

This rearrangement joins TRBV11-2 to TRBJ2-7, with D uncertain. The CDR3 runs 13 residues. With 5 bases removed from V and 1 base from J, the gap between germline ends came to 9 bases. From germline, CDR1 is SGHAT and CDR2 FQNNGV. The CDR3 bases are TGTGCCAGCAGCCTCCTGAGGTCCTACGAGCAGTACTTC. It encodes CASSLLRSYEQYF.

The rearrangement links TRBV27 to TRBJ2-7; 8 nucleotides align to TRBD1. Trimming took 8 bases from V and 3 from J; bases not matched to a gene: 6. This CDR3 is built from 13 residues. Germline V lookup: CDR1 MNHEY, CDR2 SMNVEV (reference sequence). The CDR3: CASHPTGGYEQYF. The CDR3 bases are TGTGCCAGCCATCCCACAGGGGGCTACGAGCAGTACTTC.

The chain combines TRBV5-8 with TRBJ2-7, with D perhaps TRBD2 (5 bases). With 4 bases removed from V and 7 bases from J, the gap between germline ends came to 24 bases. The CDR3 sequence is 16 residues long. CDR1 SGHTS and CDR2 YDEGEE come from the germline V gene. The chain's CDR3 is CASSVWAGGYFGEQYF. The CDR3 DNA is TGTGCCAGCAGCGTCTGGGCCGGAGGATATTTTGGTGAGCAGTACTTC. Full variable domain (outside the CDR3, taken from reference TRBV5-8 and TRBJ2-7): EAGVTQSPTHLIKTRGQQATLRCSPISGHTSVYWYQQALGLGLQFLLWYDEGEERNRGNFPPRFSGRQFPNYSSELNVNALELEDSALYLCASSVWAGGYFGEQYFGPGTRLTVT.

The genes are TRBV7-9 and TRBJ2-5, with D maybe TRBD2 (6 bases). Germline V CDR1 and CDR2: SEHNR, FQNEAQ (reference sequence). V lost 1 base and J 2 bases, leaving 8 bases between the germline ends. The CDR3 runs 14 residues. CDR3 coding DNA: TGTGCCAGCAGCTTAGGGACTACACAAGAGACCCAGTACTTC. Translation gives CASSLGTTQETQYF.

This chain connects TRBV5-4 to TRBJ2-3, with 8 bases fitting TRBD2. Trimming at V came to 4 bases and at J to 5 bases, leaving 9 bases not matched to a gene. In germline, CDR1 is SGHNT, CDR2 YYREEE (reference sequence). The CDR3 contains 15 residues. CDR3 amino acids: CASSLGAGGKDTQYF. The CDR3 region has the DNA TGTGCCAGCAGCCTTGGGGCGGGAGGCAAAGATACGCAGTATTTT.

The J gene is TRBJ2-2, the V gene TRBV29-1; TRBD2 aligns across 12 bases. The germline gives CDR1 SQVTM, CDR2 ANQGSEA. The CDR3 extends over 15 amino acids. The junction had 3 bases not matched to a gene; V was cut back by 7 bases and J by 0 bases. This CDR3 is CSGTSGGTNTGELFF. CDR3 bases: TGCAGCGGCACTAGCGGGGGGACGAACACCGGGGAGCTGTTTTTT.

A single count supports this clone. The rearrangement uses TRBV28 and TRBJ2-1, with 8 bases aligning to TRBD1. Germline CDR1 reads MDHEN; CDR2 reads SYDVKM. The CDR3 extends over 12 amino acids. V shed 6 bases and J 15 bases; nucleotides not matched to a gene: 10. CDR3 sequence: CASSRSDRGWFF. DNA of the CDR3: TGTGCCAGCAGCCGAAGCGACAGGGGCTGGTTCTTC. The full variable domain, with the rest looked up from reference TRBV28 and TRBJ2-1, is DVKVTQSSRYLVKRTGEKVFLECVQDMDHENMFWYRQDPGLGLRLIYFSYDVKMKEKGDIPEGYSVSREKKERFSLILESASTNQTSMYLCASSRSDRGWFFGPGTRLTVL.

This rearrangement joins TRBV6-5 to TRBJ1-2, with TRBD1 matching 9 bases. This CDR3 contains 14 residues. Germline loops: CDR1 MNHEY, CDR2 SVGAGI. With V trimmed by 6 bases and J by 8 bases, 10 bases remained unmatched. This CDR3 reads CASSLTGGEVGYTF. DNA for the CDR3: TGTGCCAGCAGCCTTACAGGGGGCGAGGTCGGCTACACCTTC.

The DNA for the CDR3 is TGTGCCAGCAGCTTTACTAGCGGGAAGAACTTAAATGAGCAGTTCTTC. This encodes CASSFTSGKNLNEQFF. The rearrangement uses TRBV7-9 and TRBJ2-1, with 10 bases matching TRBD2. The germline CDR1 and CDR2 sequences are SEHNR and FQNEAQ (reference sequence). The CDR3 sequence is 16 residues long. V was clipped by 3 bases and J by 7 bases; unmatched bases: 9.

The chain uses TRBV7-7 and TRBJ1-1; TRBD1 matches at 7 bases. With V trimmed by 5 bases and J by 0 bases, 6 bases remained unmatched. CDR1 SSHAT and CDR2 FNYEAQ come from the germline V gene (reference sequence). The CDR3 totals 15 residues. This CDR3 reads CASSPPGQMNTEAFF. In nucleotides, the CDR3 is TGTGCCAGCAGCCCACCGGGACAGATGAACACTGAAGCTTTCTTT. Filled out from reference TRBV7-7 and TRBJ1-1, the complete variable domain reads GAGVSQSPRYKVTKRGQDVTLRCDPISSHATLYWYQQALGQGPEFLTYFNYEAQPDKSGLPSDRFSAERPEGSISTLTIQRTEQRDSAMYRCASSPPGQMNTEAFFGQGTRLTVV.